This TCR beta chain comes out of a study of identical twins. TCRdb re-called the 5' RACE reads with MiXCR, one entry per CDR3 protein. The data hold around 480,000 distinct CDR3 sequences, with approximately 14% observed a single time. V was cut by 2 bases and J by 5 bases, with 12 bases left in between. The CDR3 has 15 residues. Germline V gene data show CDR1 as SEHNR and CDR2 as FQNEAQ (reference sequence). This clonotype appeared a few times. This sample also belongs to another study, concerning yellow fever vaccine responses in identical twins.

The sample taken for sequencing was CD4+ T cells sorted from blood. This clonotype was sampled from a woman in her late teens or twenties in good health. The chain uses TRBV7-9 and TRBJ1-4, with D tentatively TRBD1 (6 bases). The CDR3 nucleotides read TGTGCCAGCAGCTTATTTACAGGGCTGAATGAAAAACTGTTTTTT. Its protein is CASSLFTGLNEKLFF. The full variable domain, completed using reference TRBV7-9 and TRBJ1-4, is DTGVSQNPRHKITKRGQNVTFRCDPISEHNRLYWYRQTLGQGPEFLTYFQNEAQLEKSRLLSDRFSAERPKGSFSTLEIQRTEQGDSAMYLCASSLFTGLNEKLFFGSGTQLSVL.